This T cell receptor (beta chain) was sequenced in a study of blood T cell repertoires in COVID-19. At the level of the study: Spain, Italy and the United States supplied samples that represented acute and convalescent COVID-19.

V was shortened by 8 bases and J by 4 bases, with 8 bases between the two germline ends. Germline V gene data show CDR1 as MDHEN and CDR2 as SYDVKM. The CDR3 sequence is 12 residues long. Sequencing was performed with immunoSEQ multiplex PCR; in TCRdb, only in-frame clones are kept and a portion is missing. The table lists around 230,000 clones, around 83% of them singletons. Sequencing was done on a sample of peripheral blood. The clonotype comes from a woman between 45 and 65 years old with acute or convalescent COVID-19. The V call is TRBV28, the J call TRBJ1-4; D gene uncertain. CDR3 protein: CASRGINEKLFF. CDR3 sequence (DNA): TGTGCCAGCCGGGGTATTAATGAAAAACTGTTTTTT.